Given below is one T cell receptor (beta chain) in context. This CDR3 comprises 13 residues. The V gene's germline CDR1 is MNHEY and CDR2 SMNVEV (reference sequence). Trimming took off 7 bases at V and 3 bases at J, with 12 bases between the two ends. This sample was taken from a study of monozygotic twins with cystic fibrosis. The repertoire was sequenced with immunoSEQ multiplex PCR; TCRdb's copy has only in-frame clones and lacks some. The sample has roughly 25,000 clones, 95% to 97% seen once. This chain links TRBV27 with TRBJ1-2; no clear D gene. The origin of this receptor is a girl aged 2 to 9 with cystic fibrosis. Sequencing was done on a sample of blood. The CDR3 region has the DNA TGTGCCAGCACCAAGAACCCTTACTATGGCTACACCTTC. This sequence encodes CASTKNPYYGYTF.